Listed below are T cell receptor beta chains from one sample, sequenced in a study of Graves' ophthalmopathy and Graves' hyperthyroidism. TCRdb independently ran MiXCR on the multiplex PCR reads; one entry per CDR3 protein. The data contain 1 million to 1.3 million distinct CDR3 sequences, approximately 35% of them singletons. Material for sequencing was peripheral blood or thyroid tissue (not recorded which). These receptors were obtained from an adult man with Graves' hyperthyroidism. Each CDR3 is given with its conserved first and last residue.

>TRBJ2-7|TRBV6-6
CASSGTSGASYEQYF
>TRBJ1-2|TRBV28
CASSLVRGQFYTF
>TRBJ1-2|TRBV12-3/TRBV12-4
CASQRQGNYGYTF
>TRBJ2-7|TRBV4-3
CASSQVPGGFNEQYF
>TRBJ2-5|TRBV12-3/TRBV12-4
CASRALAIGETQYF
>TRBJ1-6|TRBV12-3/TRBV12-4
CASSTGGGYNSPLHF
>TRBJ2-7|TRBV5-8
CASGRPLPMSYEQYF
>TRBJ2-7|TRBV20-1
CSAERTSGTYEQYF
>TRBJ2-7|TRBV5-1
CASSPGTAYEQYF
>TRBJ1-2|TRBV7-2
CASSGQGHEVGYTF
>TRBJ2-7|TRBV5-5
CASSLGDRVLDEQYF
>TRBJ1-4|TRBV10-3
CAISELPGTGQPLGEKLFF
>TRBJ2-2|TRBV20-1
CSAPAARRPTGELFF
>TRBJ2-7|TRBV5-6
CASSLGGAHEQYF
>TRBJ2-5|TRBV15
CATSSAPLGTPRETQYF
>TRBJ1-1|TRBV29-1
CNDWLGLGTEAFF
>TRBJ2-7|TRBV10-3
CASSSRGLSSYEQYF
>TRBJ2-5|TRBV24-1
CARSGGRQETQYF
>TRBJ2-2|TRBV12-3/TRBV12-4
CASRVGEAWELFF
>TRBJ2-5|TRBV5-5
CASTPAGGTETQYF
>TRBJ2-7|TRBV10-3
CAISDPGTTNAYEQYF
>TRBJ2-5|TRBV24-1
CATSDPSGPTQETQYF
>TRBJ1-2|TRBV15
CATSRDLGHLTHGYTF
>TRBJ2-7|TRBV9
CASSVSDELTYEQYF
>TRBJ1-2|TRBV10-3
CASSEDMFAGGYTF
>TRBJ2-3|TRBV12-3/TRBV12-4
CASRDTGPAHTDTQYF
>TRBJ2-2|TRBV7-9
CASSLITGGGRVSPGELFF
>TRBJ1-1|TRBV11-2
CASSLDLAGGEAFF
>TRBJ1-6|TRBV29-1
CSVTTGNSPLHF
>TRBJ2-5|TRBV20-1
CSARDVAVQGQETQYF
>TRBJ2-5|TRBV30
CAWSGAGETQYF
>TRBJ1-1|TRBV2
CASSEAGGRRVRAFF
>TRBJ2-5|TRBV7-9
CASSLAKIQGGQETQYF
>TRBJ2-7|TRBV5-6
CASGTGAEQYF
>TRBJ2-7|TRBV7-9
CASSLTDGVPYF
>TRBJ2-7|TRBV10-3
CAISSGEADEQYF
>TRBJ2-2|TRBV7-3
CASSRNYVGELFF
>TRBJ1-1|TRBV29-1
CSAREGTGATEAFF
>TRBJ2-2|TRBV19
CASSMGPGQANTGELFF
>TRBJ2-5|TRBV2
CASSGGGPETQYF
>TRBJ1-1|TRBV6-2/TRBV6-3
CAGSQGAGTEAFF
>TRBJ1-1|TRBV6-5
CASSYGGRLNTEAFF
>TRBJ2-7|TRBV7-8
CASSLDRTYYEQYF
>TRBJ1-5|TRBV24-1
CATSDEGFVQPQHF